The T cell receptor beta chain described here comes from a study of regulatory T cells in long-lasting Graves disease. Whole-study context: Antithyroid drugs had been given to newly diagnosed Graves' patients for under 3 months.

Specified time point: newly diagnosed GD, antithyroid drugs for less than 3 months. Construction of the TCR library relied on RNA isolated from PBMCs. Trimming stripped 1 base from V and 1 base from J, with 8 bases between. Germline assignment: CDR1 SGHRS and CDR2 YFSETQ. This CDR3 region has 14 residues. A word on this clonotype: Its antigen is not known.

Libraries of TCR beta came from iRepertoire HTBI primers plus Arm-PCR of CDR3 regions. MiXCR, run by TCRdb on the multiplex PCR reads, gives a single entry per CDR3 protein. The table lists 350,000 to 550,000 distinct CDR3 sequences, just under 15% of them singletons. Whole-study results and caveats: Compared with new cases, persistent Graves' patients showed reduced TCR diversity. With persistent disease, TRBV28, TRBJ1-2 and TRBJ2-5 were the favored segments.

These data were also reused for a study on T cells in Graves' hyperthyroidism and ophthalmopathy.

This sequence originates from a woman younger than 45 with Graves disease. The chain recombines TRBV5-1 with TRBJ1-1, with D possibly TRBD1 on 5 matching bases. The material was peripheral blood mononuclear cells (PBMCs), obtained at new diagnosis, from a patient treated with antithyroid drugs. Here the CDR3 reads CASSLWGPNTEAFF. The CDR3 DNA sequence: TGCGCCAGCAGCTTGTGGGGCCCGAACACTGAAGCTTTCTTT.